These 25 T cell receptor beta chains originate from one sample sequenced in a study of human T cells and chemical hapten exposure. From the 5' RACE reads, TCRdb called clonotypes with MiXCR, one entry per CDR3 protein. The sample consists of approximately 150,000 distinct CDR3 sequences, around 4.4% of them appearing once. Before extraction, the whole blood was not fractionated, and total RNA was taken from it. The receptor source for this set is a female donor in good health.

This clonotype has a handful of counts. The J gene is TRBJ2-3, the V gene TRBV7-9; TRBD1 agrees at 7 bases. The V gene's germline CDR1 is SEHNR and CDR2 FQNEAQ (reference sequence). Trimming took 5 bases from V and 0 from J; bases not matched to a gene: 8. The CDR3 loop spans 16 amino acids. CDR3 DNA: TGTGCCAGCAGCCAGGGACAGAGTTCAAGCACAGATACGCAGTATTTT. Its translation is CASSQGQSSSTDTQYF.

This clonotype was observed many times. The chain carries TRBV6-6 and TRBJ1-2, with D maybe TRBD1 (6 bases). Trimming left V 3 bases short and J 4 bases short, with 18 bases between. Germline CDR1 MNHNY, CDR2 SVGAGI (reference sequence). The CDR3 contains 16 residues. The CDR3 DNA is TGTGCCAGCAGTTATTTGCGGGGGGGACAAAGCTATGGCTACACCTTC. Translation: CASSYLRGGQSYGYTF.

There are many counts of this clonotype. The chain has TRBV20-1 and TRBJ2-7; 11 bases are shared with TRBD2. CDR1 and CDR2 from the germline V gene are DFQATT and SNEGSKA (reference sequence). The CDR3 loop spans 16 amino acids. V lost 2 bases and J lost 2; bases outside the gene matches: 8. The CDR3 loop is CSARSLAGEPTYEQYF. For the CDR3, the DNA is TGCAGTGCTAGATCACTAGCGGGGGAACCGACCTACGAGCAGTACTTC.

There are many counts of this clonotype. The rearrangement links TRBV20-1 to TRBJ2-4; no clear D gene. Trimming stripped 3 bases from V and 16 bases from J, with 13 bases between. Germline V gene lookup returns CDR1 DFQATT and CDR2 SNEGSKA (reference sequence). The CDR3 length is 10 residues. The CDR3 DNA reads TGCAGTGCTAGTGGCGTCGACTTATACTTC. The encoded protein is CSASGVDLYF.

In its sample, this clonotype was seen many times. J is TRBJ2-2 and V is TRBV4-3; D is uncertain. The CDR3 has 16 amino acids. CDR1 is LGHNA and CDR2 is YSLEER in the germline V gene. Trimming pared 0 bases from V and 5 bases from J, leaving 13 bases between. CDR3 in amino acids: CASSQDWYGGTGELFF. As DNA, the CDR3 is TGCGCCAGCAGCCAAGATTGGTACGGTGGGACCGGGGAGCTGTTTTTT.

This clonotype was seen ten or more times. The V gene is TRBV7-3, the J gene TRBJ2-3; D unresolved. This CDR3 is built from 15 residues. CDR1 is SGHTA and CDR2 is FQGTGA in the germline V gene. The germline V and J ends were trimmed by 1 base and 5 bases, with 13 bases remaining between them. The CDR3 region is CASSLNGVGLDTQYF. The CDR3 DNA follows: TGTGCCAGCAGCTTAAACGGAGTCGGGTTAGATACGCAGTATTTT.

This clonotype was seen ten or more times. V gene TRBV18 combines with J gene TRBJ2-5; D gene ambiguous. V was shortened by 3 bases and J by 2 bases, with 4 bases between the two germline ends. CDR3 length: 12 residues. Germline V gene lookup returns CDR1 KGHSH and CDR2 LQKENI. CDR3 nucleotides: TGTGCCAGCTCACCTGAACAAGAGACCCAGTACTTC. The encoded protein is CASSPEQETQYF. Combining the CDR3 with reference TRBV18 and TRBJ2-5 gives the whole variable domain NAGVMQNPRHLVRRRGQEARLRCSPMKGHSHVYWYRQLPEEGLKFMVYLQKENIIDESGMPKERFSAEFPKEGPSILRIQQVVRGDSAAYFCASSPEQETQYFGPGTRLLVL.

This clonotype was counted only a few times. The gene calls are TRBV7-2 and TRBJ2-7; D not resolved. Trimming took off 5 bases at V and 3 bases at J, with 11 bases between the two ends. Germline CDR1 and CDR2: SGHTA and FQGNSA. CDR3 length equals 13 residues. CDR3 bases: TGTGCCAGCAGCCCGGATGAACTCTACGAGCAGTACTTC. Its protein product is CASSPDELYEQYF.

In the case of this clonotype: Being one base from a much bigger clone, this may be a read error. This rearrangement joins TRBV28 to TRBJ2-3, with 9 bases lining up with TRBD1. Germline V CDR1 and CDR2: MDHEN, SYDVKM. The CDR3 sequence is 17 residues long. With V trimmed by 2 bases and J by 5 bases, 11 bases remained unmatched. The CDR3 nucleotides read TGTGCCAGCAGTTTACCCGGACAGGGGAGTAGGGTAGATACGCAGTATTTT. It translates to CASSLPGQGSRVDTQYF.

This clonotype came up once. The chain couples TRBV7-9 to TRBJ1-1; 7 nucleotides align to TRBD1. This CDR3 is built from 14 residues. The ends lost 5 bases at V and 3 bases at J; junction bases unmatched: 6. In germline, CDR1 is SEHNR, CDR2 FQNEAQ (reference sequence). The CDR3 DNA follows: TGTGCCAGCAGCGACAGGGCGAGAGACACTGAAGCTTTCTTT. It yields the protein CASSDRARDTEAFF.

The CDR3 region is CASSAEGSGGVKEQFF. The DNA of the CDR3 is TGTGCCAGCTCAGCAGAAGGAAGCGGGGGGGTCAAGGAGCAGTTCTTC. The genes are TRBV9 and TRBJ2-1; 10 nucleotides agree with TRBD2. J gave up 10 bases and V 7 bases, and 17 bases lay outside the gene matches. Germline CDR1 reads SGDLS; CDR2 reads YYNGEE. This CDR3 has 16 residues.

There are many counts of this clonotype. J is TRBJ1-6 and V is TRBV5-1; D call uncertain. The V and J ends lost 0 bases and 0 bases respectively, with 7 bases between them. CDR1 is SGHRS and CDR2 is YFSETQ in the germline V gene. The CDR3 sequence is 16 residues long. The CDR3 coding sequence is TGCGCCAGCAGCTTGGGGGGTAGCTCCTATAATTCACCCCTCCACTTT. It translates to CASSLGGSSYNSPLHF.

In the case of this clonotype: A single base separates this from a much larger clone, so it may be a read error. V gene TRBV7-2 combines with J gene TRBJ2-3, with TRBD1 identical over 10 bases. This CDR3 has 14 amino acids. Germline CDR1 SGHTA, CDR2 FQGNSA. The CDR3 DNA sequence: TGTGACAGCAGCTCGACAGGGGGCCCAGATACGCAGTATTTT. Its translation is CDSSSTGGPDTQYF.

This clonotype was counted ten times or more. The V and J genes are TRBV7-9 and TRBJ2-7, with D tentatively TRBD1 or TRBD2 (5 bases each). The CDR3 is 18 residues long. The V end lost 5 bases, the J end lost 2 bases, and 25 bases lay between the germline ends. The V gene's germline CDR1 is SEHNR and CDR2 FQNEAQ (reference sequence). CDR3 DNA: TGTGCCAGCAGCAACCGGGACCGTAATGTCCAGCCCCCCTACGAGCAGTACTTC. Translation gives CASSNRDRNVQPPYEQYF.

Remarks on this clonotype: A much bigger clone sits one base away, suggesting this may be a read error. Written as DNA, the CDR3 is TGCAGCGGTGGAGGGCATGGCTACACCTTC. It specifies CSGGGHGYTF. V usage is TRBV29-1 and J usage is TRBJ1-2; D is unclear. The CDR3 runs to 10 residues. V lost 7 bases and J 6 bases, leaving 9 bases between the germline ends. Germline CDR1 and CDR2: SQVTM and ANQGSEA.

The chain combines TRBV7-6 with TRBJ2-3, with 8 nucleotides matching TRBD2. This CDR3 contains 15 residues. V gave up 4 bases and J gave up 6 bases; unmatched junction bases: 9. Per germline, CDR1 SGHVS and CDR2 FNYEAQ. The CDR3 reads CASSSSSGGWDTQYF. As DNA, the CDR3 is TGTGCCAGCAGCTCATCAAGCGGGGGTTGGGATACGCAGTATTTT.

This clonotype was detected many times. J is TRBJ1-1 and V is TRBV12-3 or TRBV12-4; D is possibly TRBD1 (6 bases). The CDR3 is made up of 12 amino acids. V gave up 8 bases and J gave up 11 bases, with 18 bases separating them. The CDR3 loop reads CASVTGAGYAFF. The CDR3 DNA sequence: TGTGCCAGCGTTACGGGGGCAGGGTACGCTTTCTTT.

This clonotype was picked up a small number of times. The V gene is TRBV29-1, the J gene TRBJ1-4, with TRBD1 as a possible D gene (5 bases). Germline V gives CDR1 SQVTM, CDR2 ANQGSEA. CDR3 length: 13 residues. The V end lost 5 bases, the J end lost 6 bases, and 13 bases lay between the germline ends. For the CDR3, the DNA is TGCAGCGTTCACGGGGCAGAAGATGAAAAACTGTTTTTT. It translates to CSVHGAEDEKLFF. Looking up the rest from reference TRBV29-1 and TRBJ1-4 gives the full variable domain: SAVISQKPSRDICQRGTSLTIQCQVDSQVTMMFWYRQQPGQSLTLIATANQGSEATYESGFVIDKFPISRPNLTFSTLTVSNMSPEDSSIYLCSVHGAEDEKLFFGSGTQLSVL.

This clonotype was picked up many times. The chain couples TRBV2 to TRBJ1-1; tentatively, D is TRBD1 (5 bases). The CDR3 consists of 13 residues. Germline CDR1 is SNHLY and CDR2 is FYNNEI. V shed 5 bases and J shed 11 bases, with 18 bases lying between them. The CDR3 region has the DNA TGTGCCAGCAGTTCCGGGACGCCAAAAGGCGCTTTCTTT. As protein: CASSSGTPKGAFF.

This clonotype was observed many times. V is TRBV9 and J is TRBJ2-5; 10 bases line up with TRBD2. Germline CDR1 reads SGDLS; CDR2 reads YYNGEE. J lost 2 bases, V lost 4 bases, and 17 bases had no gene match. CDR3 length: 19 residues. The CDR3 loop reads CASSPRGVAGGGVQETQYF. CDR3 DNA sequence: TGTGCCAGCAGCCCCCGGGGGGTAGCGGGGGGCGGGGTTCAAGAGACCCAGTACTTC.

This clonotype appeared many times. The chain is built from TRBV6-1 and TRBJ1-1, with D uncertain. Trimming shortened V by 2 bases and J by 1 base, and 11 bases separated the two germline ends. Germline V gives CDR1 MNHNS, CDR2 SASEGT. This CDR3 region has 15 residues. DNA for the CDR3: TGTGCCAGCAGTGAATTGAAGGGATCGAACACTGAAGCTTTCTTT. Encoded protein: CASSELKGSNTEAFF.

This clonotype was observed at least ten times. The chain carries TRBV6-2 or TRBV6-3 and TRBJ2-7; TRBD2 agrees at 7 bases. The CDR3 is 14 residues long. In germline, CDR1 is MNHEY, CDR2 SVGEGT. With V trimmed by 5 bases and J by 4 bases, 8 bases remained unmatched. The CDR3 DNA follows: TGTGCCAGCAGTCGAAGGACTAGTCGGTACGAGCAGTACTTC. Amino acid sequence: CASSRRTSRYEQYF.

This clonotype was seen ten or more times. V and J are TRBV7-2 and TRBJ1-4; D uncertain. V dropped 8 bases and J dropped 7 bases, with 14 bases sitting between them. This CDR3 is built from 13 residues. CDR1 is SGHTA and CDR2 is FQGNSA in the germline V gene. CDR3 loop: CASVGPEGEKLFF. CDR3 bases: TGTGCCAGCGTCGGCCCGGAGGGTGAAAAACTGTTTTTT.

This clonotype was seen a few times. The CDR3 nucleotides are TGTGCCAGCAGCTTAGTTACTAGCACAGATACGCAGTATTTT. Its translation is CASSLVTSTDTQYF. This chain joins TRBV7-2 and TRBJ2-3; D is uncertain. The CDR3 sequence is 14 residues long. CDR1 and CDR2 from the germline V gene are SGHTA and FQGNSA. V shed 1 base and J shed 0 bases, with 5 bases lying between them.

The chain links TRBV12-3 or TRBV12-4 to TRBJ1-4; 7 nucleotides align to TRBD1. Trimming cost V 6 bases and J 4 bases; bases outside gene matches: 8. The CDR3 length is 15 residues. The DNA for the CDR3 is TGTGCCAGCAGCACTACAGGGGCGTGTAATGAAAAACTGTTTTTT. Protein product: CASSTTGACNEKLFF.